One and the same sample provided the 5 T cell receptor beta chains below, sequenced in a study of cytomegalovirus exposure and HLA in healthy donors. PCR was performed using 60 Vbeta and 13 Jbeta primers. The protocol was immunoSEQ multiplex PCR, while the TCRdb copy is restricted to in-frame clones and leaves out a portion. The sample lists some 45,000 clones, around half occurring once. The specimen was PBMCs. The receptors stem from a human donor in good health.

This clone was recorded a few times. The chain employs TRBV28 and TRBJ1-3; D is unresolved. V was trimmed by 5 bases and J by 4 bases, leaving 6 bases between them. The CDR3 is 12 amino acids. The germline CDR1 and CDR2 sequences are MDHEN and SYDVKM. The CDR3 DNA is TGTGCCAGCAGTCCGCGAGGAAACACCATATATTTT. Encoded protein: CASSPRGNTIYF.

J is TRBJ2-6 and V is TRBV5-6; no firm D call. Germline V CDR1 and CDR2: SGHDT, YYEEEE. V lost 1 base and J 1 base, leaving 6 bases between the germline ends. The CDR3 consists of 15 residues. The CDR3 here is CASSLWPSGANVLTF. In DNA form, the CDR3 reads TGTGCCAGCAGCTTGTGGCCGTCTGGGGCCAACGTCCTGACTTTC.

The CDR3 sequence is CASSSPTGLAFTEAFF. The CDR3 DNA reads TGTGCCAGCAGTTCCCCGACAGGCCTCGCTTTCACTGAAGCTTTCTTT. The chain carries TRBV28 and TRBJ1-1, with D maybe TRBD1 (6 bases). The CDR3 extends over 16 amino acids. V was shortened by 4 bases and J by 4 bases, with 19 bases between the two germline ends. Germline CDR1 is MDHEN and CDR2 is SYDVKM.

The chain has TRBV7-3 and TRBJ2-2; 10 positions match TRBD2. The trim removed 5 bases at V and 7 bases at J, leaving 4 bases unmatched. This CDR3 contains 14 residues. Germline CDR1 and CDR2: SGHTA and FQGTGA. CDR3: CASSRGLASGELFF. The CDR3 coding sequence is TGTGCCAGCAGCCGGGGACTAGCGAGCGGGGAGCTGTTTTTT.

The count of this clone is one. The V call is TRBV7-8, the J call TRBJ1-6, with D possibly matching TRBD1 (5 bases). CDR3 size: 16 residues. Germline CDR1 is SGHVS and CDR2 is FQNEAQ. Trimming took 5 bases from V and 0 from J, leaving 11 bases between them. CDR3 sequence reads: CASSLDSGSYNSPLHF. In nucleotides, the CDR3 is TGTGCCAGCAGCCTAGACAGTGGCTCCTATAATTCACCCCTCCACTTT.